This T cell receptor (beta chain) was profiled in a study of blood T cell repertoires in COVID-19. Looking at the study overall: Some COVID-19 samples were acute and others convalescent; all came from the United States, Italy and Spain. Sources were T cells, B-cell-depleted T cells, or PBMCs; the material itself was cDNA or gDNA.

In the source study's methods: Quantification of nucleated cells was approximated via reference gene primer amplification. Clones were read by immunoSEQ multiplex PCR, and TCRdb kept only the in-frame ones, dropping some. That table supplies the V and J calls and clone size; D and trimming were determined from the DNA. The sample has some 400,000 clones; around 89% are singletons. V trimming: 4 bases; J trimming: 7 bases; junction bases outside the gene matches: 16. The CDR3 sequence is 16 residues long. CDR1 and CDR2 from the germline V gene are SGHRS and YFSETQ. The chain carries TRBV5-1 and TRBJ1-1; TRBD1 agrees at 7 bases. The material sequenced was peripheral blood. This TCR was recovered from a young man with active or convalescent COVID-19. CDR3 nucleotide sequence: TGCGCCAGCAGCACTACAGGGGAATTGCTGGTCCGTGAAGCTTTCTTT. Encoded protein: CASSTTGELLVREAFF.